What follows are 25 T cell receptor beta chains derived from one specimen sequenced in a study of T cells in women clearing cervical HPV infection. Profiled with immunoSEQ multiplex PCR; TCRdb holds only in-frame clones, not every one. This sample's clone table lists under 30,000 clones. Sequencing used blood buffy coat. The receptors stem from a woman aged 18 to 75 with a cervical HPV16 infection that either progressed to CIN3+ or cleared (not recorded which).

Worth noting for this clone: The read ends 3 residues before the CDR3 terminus; that terminus is restored from the germline J gene. The chain links TRBV19 to TRBJ2-7; possibly TRBD1 or TRBD2 for D (5 bases each). V gave up 11 bases and J gave up 0 bases, with 20 bases separating them. The germline CDR1 and CDR2 sequences are LNHDA and SQIVND (reference sequence). The CDR3 extends over 15 amino acids. The CDR3 loop reads CASRARGENSYEQYF. Partial CDR3 DNA: TGTGCCTCAAGAGCGAGGGGAGAAAACTCCTACGAG. Using reference TRBV19 and TRBJ2-7 for the parts outside the CDR3, the full variable domain is DGGITQSPKYLFRKEGQNVTLSCEQNLNHDAMYWYRQDPGQGLRLIYYSQIVNDFQKGDIAEGYSVSREKKESFPLTVTSAQKNPTAFYLCASRARGENSYEQYFGPGTRLTVT.

Worth noting for this clone: The read ends 3 residues shy of where the CDR3 ends; the end is completed using the germline J gene. V usage is TRBV19 and J usage is TRBJ2-1, with TRBD1 identical over 10 bases. J lost 7 bases, V lost 5 bases, and 5 bases had no gene match. The germline V gene encodes CDR1 LNHDA and CDR2 SQIVND (reference sequence). The CDR3 is made up of 14 amino acids. The covered CDR3 bases are TGTGCCAGTAGTGCCGGGACAGGGGTGAATGAG. Translated: CASSAGTGVNE. The full CDR3 reads CASSAGTGVNEQFF.

With respect to this clone: The read finishes 3 residues shy of the CDR3 end, and the germline J gene is used to complete it. This chain joins TRBV5-4 and TRBJ1-6, with D unresolved. The ends were cut back, 0 bases at V and 3 bases at J, with 10 bases in the middle. This CDR3 is built from 16 residues. The V gene's germline CDR1 is SGHNT and CDR2 YYREEE (reference sequence). The sequenced CDR3 bases are TGTGCCAGCAGCTTGGGGGCCGGATTCTATAATTCACCC. Its translation is CASSLGAGFYNSP. In full, the CDR3 reads CASSLGAGFYNSPLHF.

In regard to this clone: Sequencing ends 3 residues short of the CDR3 end; the germline J gene provides the rest. This sequence joins TRBV6-2 or TRBV6-3 and TRBJ2-3; TRBD2 agrees at 8 bases. Germline CDR1 and CDR2: MNHEY and SVGEGT. This CDR3 is 16 amino acids long. CDR3 sequence: CASRPGTSILVETQYF. CDR3 bases read: TGTGCCAGCAGGCCCGGGACTAGTATTTTGGTAGAGACG.

On this clone itself: The observed sequence ends 3 residues before the CDR3 terminus, with the missing tail filled in from the germline J gene. This chain connects TRBV19 to TRBJ1-5; possibly TRBD1 for D (5 bases). Trimming cost V 3 bases and J 5 bases, with 26 bases left between them. The CDR3 contains 19 residues. CDR1 and CDR2 (germline): LNHDA, SQIVND (reference sequence). The CDR3 is CASSISAGSAQGVDQPQHF. The covered CDR3 bases are TGTGCCAGTAGTATTTCGGCGGGGTCGGCCCAGGGTGTTGATCAGCCC.

About this clone: The CDR3 extends 3 residues past the end of the read, so its final part is completed from the germline J gene. This chain links TRBV5-6 with TRBJ2-3; no clear D gene. This CDR3 contains 13 residues. Germline CDR1 is SGHDT and CDR2 is YYEEEE. The CDR3 reads CASSPSSRVAQYF. Incomplete CDR3 DNA: TGTGCCAGCTCTCCCTCCAGTCGAGTTGCG. The full variable domain, completed using reference TRBV5-6 and TRBJ2-3, is DAGVTQSPTHLIKTRGQQVTLRCSPKSGHDTVSWYQQALGQGPQFIFQYYEEEERQRGNFPDRFSGHQFPNYSSELNVNALLLGDSALYLCASSPSSRVAQYFGPGTRLTVL.

In regard to this clone: Read coverage stops 3 residues before the CDR3 terminus; the germline J gene supplies the remainder. The rearrangement uses TRBV11-3 and TRBJ2-1; no definite D call. Germline CDR1 SGHNT, CDR2 YENEEA. The CDR3 is made up of 12 amino acids. V lost 4 bases and J lost 8, with 9 bases in between. The CDR3 loop is CASSSLRDEQFF. CDR3 bases read: TGTGCCAGCAGCTCCCTCCGGGATGAG.

Of note for this clone: From the germline J gene comes the end of the CDR3, since the read stops 3 residues before it. V and J are TRBV12-3 or TRBV12-4 and TRBJ2-7, with TRBD1 matching over 10 bases. This CDR3 has 14 residues. Unmatched junction bases numbered 4, after V lost 5 bases and J lost 3 bases. This CDR3 reads CASSTGTGVYEQYF. Incomplete CDR3 DNA: TGTGCCAGCAGTACCGGGACAGGGGTCTACGAG.

Concerning this clone itself: The CDR3 is cut off 3 residues early in the read; its end comes from the germline J gene. The chain links TRBV2 to TRBJ1-1; 7 positions agree with TRBD1. J gave up 2 bases and V 6 bases, and 3 bases lay outside the gene matches. The CDR3 loop spans 13 amino acids. Per the germline V gene, CDR1 is SNHLY and CDR2 is FYNNEI. This CDR3 reads CASRTGYNTEAFF. The CDR3 bases that were read are TGTGCCAGCAGGACAGGGTACAACACTGAA.

The covered CDR3 bases are TGCGCCAGCAGTGACTCGGTAGCGGGGAACAATGAG. This codes for CASSDSVAGNNE. The complete CDR3 protein is CASSDSVAGNNEQFF. The chain uses TRBV10-1 and TRBJ2-1, with 8 bases fitting TRBD2. The read falls 3 residues short of the CDR3 end, and the missing part is taken from the germline J gene. Germline V gene sequence: CDR1 WNHNN, CDR2 SYGVQD (reference sequence). Germline trimming cut 3 bases from V and 5 bases from J; bases unmatched to any gene: 6. This CDR3 has 15 amino acids.

The CDR3 bases that were read are TGTGCCAGCAGCCCTCGACAGGCCATGAACACTGAA. This sequence encodes CASSPRQAMNTE. The CDR3 as a whole reads CASSPRQAMNTEAFF. This chain connects TRBV7-9 to TRBJ1-1; a possible D gene is TRBD1 (6 bases). The CDR3 end falls 3 residues outside the read, so it is completed with the germline J gene. Deletions cut 5 bases from V and 0 bases from J, with 13 bases between. Germline CDR1 and CDR2: SEHNR and FQNEAQ (reference sequence). The CDR3 loop spans 15 amino acids.

Concerning this clone itself: Read data end 3 residues before the CDR3 end; the end is taken from the germline J gene. The same CDR3 arises from other DNA sequences in this sample as well. The rearrangement uses TRBV2 and TRBJ1-3, with D possibly matching TRBD1 (6 bases). Per the germline V gene, CDR1 is SNHLY and CDR2 is FYNNEI. Between the trimmed V and J ends, which lost 6 bases and 1 base, there was a span of 13 bases. The CDR3 runs to 15 residues. Here the CDR3 reads CASSQDRSSGNTIYF. CDR3 bases read: TGTGCCAGCAGCCAAGACAGGAGTTCTGGAAACACC.

Turning to this clone: The read ends 3 residues shy of where the CDR3 ends; the end is completed using the germline J gene. This chain uses TRBV6-1 with TRBJ1-2, with 11 bases fitting TRBD1. The CDR3 consists of 14 residues. CDR1 is MNHNS, CDR2 SASEGT, per germline. CDR3 loop: CASSEAGTGGDYTF. The DNA read from the CDR3 is TGTGCCAGCAGTGAAGCAGGGACAGGGGGTGAC.

Comment on this clone: The CDR3 extends 3 residues past the end of the read, so its final part is completed from the germline J gene. The V gene is TRBV30, the J gene TRBJ2-2; D is unresolved. Germline assignment: CDR1 GTSNPN and CDR2 SVGIG (reference sequence). CDR3 size: 14 residues. CDR3 DNA (partial): TGTGCCTGGAGTGTCAAAGGGTTAAATTCACCG. This gives the protein CAWSVKGLNSP. The entire CDR3 protein reads CAWSVKGLNSPLFF.

As regards this clone: Other DNA sequences from this sample encode an identical CDR3 as well. The CDR3: CAISEPGFSGNTIYF. The DNA read from the CDR3 is TGTGCCATCAGTGAACCAGGGTTTTCCGGAAACACC. The rearrangement links TRBV10-3 to TRBJ1-3; maybe TRBD1 (5 bases). The CDR3 extends 3 residues past the end of the read, so its final part is completed from the germline J gene. The V end was cut by 3 bases, the J end by 4 bases, with 13 bases between. This CDR3 has 15 residues. Germline-derived CDR1 and CDR2 are ENHRY and SYGVKD.

Points on this clone: The read terminates 3 residues before the CDR3 end, so the remaining end is supplied by the germline J gene. The genes are TRBV5-6 and TRBJ2-7; tentative D call: TRBD1 (7 bases). CDR1 is SGHDT and CDR2 is YYEEEE in the germline V gene. The V end was cut by 3 bases, the J end by 0 bases, with 13 bases between. CDR3 size: 15 residues. Partial CDR3 DNA: TGTGCCAGCAGCTCCGGGGGACAGCCCTCCTACGAG. Amino acids: CASSSGGQPSYE. The complete CDR3 protein is CASSSGGQPSYEQYF.

As concerns this clone: The read halts 3 residues ahead of the CDR3 end, with the missing end drawn from the germline J gene. This chain links TRBV19 with TRBJ2-1; 8 bases match TRBD1. The CDR3 spans 20 residues. Germline V lookup: CDR1 LNHDA, CDR2 SQIVND (reference sequence). Trimming at V came to 1 base and at J to 4 bases, leaving 18 bases not matched to a gene. CDR3 sequence: CASSIVFSGQALPGYNEQFF. The part of the CDR3 DNA that was read is TGTGCCAGTAGTATAGTTTTTTCGGGACAGGCTCTACCAGGATACAATGAG. Full variable domain (remainder filled in from reference TRBV19 and TRBJ2-1): DGGITQSPKYLFRKEGQNVTLSCEQNLNHDAMYWYRQDPGQGLRLIYYSQIVNDFQKGDIAEGYSVSREKKESFPLTVTSAQKNPTAFYLCASSIVFSGQALPGYNEQFFGPGTRLTVL.

Notes on this clone: The missing CDR3 end, 3 residues past where the read stops, is filled in from the germline J gene. The chain employs TRBV11-2 and TRBJ1-1; D not certain. CDR3 length equals 11 residues. Trimming took 3 bases from V and 6 from J, leaving 5 bases between them. Germline CDR1 SGHAT, CDR2 FQNNGV. The sequenced part of the CDR3 DNA is TGTGCCAGCAGCTTCTATGCTGAA. It encodes CASSFYAE. The CDR3, in full, reads CASSFYAEAFF.

Remarks on this clone: The read ends 3 residues shy of where the CDR3 ends; the end is completed using the germline J gene. The chain couples TRBV27 to TRBJ1-2, with D possibly being TRBD1 (5 bases). The V end lost 5 bases, the J end lost 4 bases, and 17 bases lay between the germline ends. Germline assignment: CDR1 MNHEY and CDR2 SMNVEV (reference sequence). CDR3 length equals 15 residues. The sequenced CDR3 bases are TGTGCCAGCAGTCCTATAGAGACAGCACTCTATGGC. Translated: CASSPIETALYG. The complete CDR3 reads CASSPIETALYGYTF.

With respect to this clone: The read gets to within 3 residues of the CDR3 end, and the germline J gene fills in the rest. V usage is TRBV19 and J usage is TRBJ1-1; 7 bases agree with TRBD1. Germline lookup yields CDR1 LNHDA and CDR2 SQIVND (reference sequence). The CDR3 is 15 residues long. The CDR3 DNA, read in part, is TGTGCCAGTAGTAGGAGTGGGACAGATTCCTACGAG. It codes for CASSRSGTDSYE. The whole CDR3 sequence is CASSRSGTDSYEAFF.

On this clone itself: The DNA ends 3 residues before the CDR3 does, and the rest of the CDR3 is filled in from the germline J gene. V usage is TRBV4-2 and J usage is TRBJ2-2, with 13 positions matching TRBD2. J was trimmed by 4 bases and V by 1 base; bases with no gene match: 6. There are 18 residues in the CDR3. CDR1 is LGHNA and CDR2 is YNFKEQ in the germline V gene. The covered CDR3 bases are TGTGCCAGCAGCCAAGCTACACTAGCGGGAGGGAGCACCGGGGAG. Amino acid sequence: CASSQATLAGGSTGE. The entire CDR3 protein is CASSQATLAGGSTGELFF.

In the case of this clone: The CDR3 is cut off 3 residues early in the read; its end comes from the germline J gene. J is TRBJ2-3 and V is TRBV10-3, with no clear D. The germline V gene has CDR1 ENHRY and CDR2 SYGVKD. The CDR3 consists of 13 residues. The part of the CDR3 DNA that was read is TGTGCCATCAACTCGGAAGCGAAAGAGACG. Translated, it gives CAINSEAKET. The CDR3 reads in full as CAINSEAKETQYF.

For this clone: The sequenced fragment ends 3 residues before the CDR3 boundary, so the rest is inferred from the germline J gene. The chain has TRBV19 and TRBJ2-5, with TRBD1 matching over 11 bases. This CDR3 is 14 amino acids long. Germline assignment: CDR1 LNHDA and CDR2 SQIVND (reference sequence). The V and J ends lost 5 bases and 7 bases, in that order; junction bases with no gene match: 6. CDR3 DNA (partial): TGTGCCAGTAGTGGAAAGGGACAGGGGGGGACC. This gives the protein CASSGKGQGGT. The full CDR3 reads CASSGKGQGGTQYF.

Remarks on this clone: The CDR3 goes on 3 residues after the read ends, and that part is filled in from the germline J gene. The V and J genes are TRBV28 and TRBJ1-4, with a possible D match to TRBD1 (5 bases). In germline, CDR1 is MDHEN, CDR2 SYDVKM. The CDR3 has 14 amino acids. V shed 5 bases and J shed 5 bases, with 12 bases lying between them. The CDR3 protein is CASSRPGPNEKLFF. Incomplete CDR3 DNA: TGTGCCAGCAGTCGCCCAGGGCCCAATGAAAAA.

A word on this clone: The DNA ends 3 residues before the CDR3 does, and the rest of the CDR3 is filled in from the germline J gene. The chain couples TRBV5-1 to TRBJ2-5, with 8 bases that match TRBD2. Germline V gives CDR1 SGHRS, CDR2 YFSETQ. The CDR3 sequence is 15 residues long. Trimming removed 1 base from V and 1 base from J; junction bases left unmatched: 3. The CDR3 here is CASSLNAGGQETQYF. Partial CDR3 DNA: TGCGCCAGCAGCTTGAATGCGGGGGGCCAAGAGACC.